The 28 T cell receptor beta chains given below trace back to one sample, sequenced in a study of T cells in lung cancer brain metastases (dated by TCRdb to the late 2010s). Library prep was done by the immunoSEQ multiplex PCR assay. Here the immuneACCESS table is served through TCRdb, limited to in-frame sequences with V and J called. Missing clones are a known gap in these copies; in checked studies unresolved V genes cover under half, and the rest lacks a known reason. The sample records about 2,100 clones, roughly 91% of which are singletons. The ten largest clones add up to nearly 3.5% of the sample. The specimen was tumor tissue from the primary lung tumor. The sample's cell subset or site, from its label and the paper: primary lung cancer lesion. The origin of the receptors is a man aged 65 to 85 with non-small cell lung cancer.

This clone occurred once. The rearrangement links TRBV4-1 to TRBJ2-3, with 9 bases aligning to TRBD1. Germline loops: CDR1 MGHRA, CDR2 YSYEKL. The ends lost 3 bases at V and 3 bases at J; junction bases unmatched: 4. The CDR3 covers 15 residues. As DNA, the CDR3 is TGCGCCAGCAGCCATTCGGGACAGGGAACAGATACGCAGTATTTT. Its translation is CASSHSGQGTDTQYF.

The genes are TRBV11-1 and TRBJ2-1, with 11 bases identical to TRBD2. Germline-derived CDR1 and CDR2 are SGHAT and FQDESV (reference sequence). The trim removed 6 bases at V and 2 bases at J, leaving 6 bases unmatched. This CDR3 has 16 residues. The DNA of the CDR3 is TGTGCCAGCAGTCCTACTAGCGGGGGTACCTACAATGAGCAGTTCTTC. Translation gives CASSPTSGGTYNEQFF.

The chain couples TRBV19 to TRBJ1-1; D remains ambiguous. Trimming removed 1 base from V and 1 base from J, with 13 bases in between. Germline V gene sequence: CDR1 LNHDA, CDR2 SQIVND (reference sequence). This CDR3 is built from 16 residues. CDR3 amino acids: CASSIGDPGSNTEAFF. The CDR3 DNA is TGTGCCAGTAGTATAGGAGACCCAGGCTCGAACACTGAAGCTTTCTTT.

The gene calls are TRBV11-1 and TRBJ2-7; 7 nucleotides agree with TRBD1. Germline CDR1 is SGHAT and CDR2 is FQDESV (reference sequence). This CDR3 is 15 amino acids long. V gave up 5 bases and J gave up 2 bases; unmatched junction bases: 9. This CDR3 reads CASSPGTVRTYEQYF. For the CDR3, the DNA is TGTGCCAGCAGCCCAGGGACAGTTAGAACCTACGAGCAGTACTTC.

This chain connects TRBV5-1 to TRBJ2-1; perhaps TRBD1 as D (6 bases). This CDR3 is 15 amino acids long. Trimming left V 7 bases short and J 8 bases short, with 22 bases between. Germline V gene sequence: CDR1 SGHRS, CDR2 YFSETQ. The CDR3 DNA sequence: TGCGCCAGCCGCGTAGGAACAGGGTGGGACGATGAGCAGTTCTTC. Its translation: CASRVGTGWDDEQFF.

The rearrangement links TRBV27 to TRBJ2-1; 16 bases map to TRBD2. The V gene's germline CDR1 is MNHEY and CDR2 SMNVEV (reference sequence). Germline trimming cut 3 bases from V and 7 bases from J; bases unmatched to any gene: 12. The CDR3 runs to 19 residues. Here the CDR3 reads CASSFGTSGRAGVRNEQFF. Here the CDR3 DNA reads TGTGCCAGCAGTTTCGGGACTAGCGGGAGGGCGGGGGTTAGGAATGAGCAGTTCTTC.

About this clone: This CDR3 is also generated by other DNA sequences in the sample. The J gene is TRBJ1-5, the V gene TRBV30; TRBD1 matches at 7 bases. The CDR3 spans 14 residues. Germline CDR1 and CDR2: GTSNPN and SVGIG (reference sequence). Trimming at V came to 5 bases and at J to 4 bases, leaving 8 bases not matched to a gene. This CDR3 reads CAWSKGASNQPQHF. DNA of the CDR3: TGTGCCTGGTCCAAGGGGGCAAGTAATCAGCCCCAGCATTTT.

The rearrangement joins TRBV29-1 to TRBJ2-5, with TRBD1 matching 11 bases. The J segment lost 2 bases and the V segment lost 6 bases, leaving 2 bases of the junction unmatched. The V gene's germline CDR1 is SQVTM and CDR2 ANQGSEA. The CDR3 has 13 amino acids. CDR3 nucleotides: TGCAGCGTCGGGACAGGGGGGCAAGAGACCCAGTACTTC. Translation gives CSVGTGGQETQYF.

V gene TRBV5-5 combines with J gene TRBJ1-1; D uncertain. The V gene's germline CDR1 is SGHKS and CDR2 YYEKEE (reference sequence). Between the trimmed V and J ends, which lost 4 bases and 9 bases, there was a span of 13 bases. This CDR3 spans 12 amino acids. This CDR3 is CASSAGREKAFF. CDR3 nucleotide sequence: TGTGCCAGCAGCGCGGGAAGAGAAAAAGCTTTCTTT.

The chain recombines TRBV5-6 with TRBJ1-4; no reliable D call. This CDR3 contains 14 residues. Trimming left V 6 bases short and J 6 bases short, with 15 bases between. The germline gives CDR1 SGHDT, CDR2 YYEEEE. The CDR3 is CASTPGRNYEKLFF. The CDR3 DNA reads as TGTGCCAGCACCCCGGGCAGGAATTATGAAAAACTGTTTTTT.

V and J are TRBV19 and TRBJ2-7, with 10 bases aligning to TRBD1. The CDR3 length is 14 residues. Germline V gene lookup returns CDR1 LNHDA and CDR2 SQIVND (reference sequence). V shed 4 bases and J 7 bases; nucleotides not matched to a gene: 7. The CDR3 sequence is CASSNGQGVEEQYF. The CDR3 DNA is TGTGCCAGTAGTAACGGACAGGGGGTGGAAGAGCAGTACTTC.

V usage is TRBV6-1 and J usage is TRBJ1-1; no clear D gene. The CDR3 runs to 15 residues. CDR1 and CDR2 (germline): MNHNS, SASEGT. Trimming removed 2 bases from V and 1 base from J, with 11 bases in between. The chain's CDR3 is CASSERRHANTEAFF. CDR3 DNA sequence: TGTGCCAGCAGTGAACGGAGGCACGCGAACACTGAAGCTTTCTTT.

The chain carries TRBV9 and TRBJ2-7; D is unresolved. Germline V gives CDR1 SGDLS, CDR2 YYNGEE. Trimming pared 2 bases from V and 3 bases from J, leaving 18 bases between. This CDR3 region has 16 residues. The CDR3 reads CASSVSDPFRSYEQYF. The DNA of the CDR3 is TGTGCCAGCAGCGTCTCAGACCCCTTCCGGAGCTACGAGCAGTACTTC.

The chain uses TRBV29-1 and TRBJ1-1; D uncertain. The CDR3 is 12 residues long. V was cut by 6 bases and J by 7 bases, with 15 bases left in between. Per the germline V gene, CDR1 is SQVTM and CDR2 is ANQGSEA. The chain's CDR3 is CSVLTVRVEAFF. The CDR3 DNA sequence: TGCAGCGTCCTAACGGTGAGGGTTGAAGCTTTCTTT.

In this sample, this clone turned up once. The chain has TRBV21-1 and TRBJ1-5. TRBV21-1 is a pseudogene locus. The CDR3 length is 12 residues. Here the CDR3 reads CALHWHHQPQHF. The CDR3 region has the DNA TGTGCCCTACATTGGCATCATCAGCCCCAGCATTTT.

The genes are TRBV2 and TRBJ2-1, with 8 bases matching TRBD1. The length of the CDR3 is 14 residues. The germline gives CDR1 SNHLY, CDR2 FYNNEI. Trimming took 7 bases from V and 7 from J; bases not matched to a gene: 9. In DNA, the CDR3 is TGTGCCAGCAATCGGGACAGGACCGAGAATGAGCAGTTCTTC. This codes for CASNRDRTENEQFF.

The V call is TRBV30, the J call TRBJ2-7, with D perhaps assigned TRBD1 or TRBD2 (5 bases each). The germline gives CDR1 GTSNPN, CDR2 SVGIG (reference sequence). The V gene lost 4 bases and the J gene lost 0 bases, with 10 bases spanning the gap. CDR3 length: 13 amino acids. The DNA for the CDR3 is TGTGCCTGGAATGAGGGGAACTCCTACGAGCAGTACTTC. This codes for CAWNEGNSYEQYF.

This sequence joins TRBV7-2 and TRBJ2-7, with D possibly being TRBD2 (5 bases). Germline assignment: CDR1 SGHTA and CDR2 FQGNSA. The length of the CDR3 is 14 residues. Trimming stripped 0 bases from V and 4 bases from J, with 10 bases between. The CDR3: CASSLAGAFYEQYF. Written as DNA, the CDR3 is TGTGCCAGCAGCTTAGCGGGAGCTTTTTACGAGCAGTACTTC.

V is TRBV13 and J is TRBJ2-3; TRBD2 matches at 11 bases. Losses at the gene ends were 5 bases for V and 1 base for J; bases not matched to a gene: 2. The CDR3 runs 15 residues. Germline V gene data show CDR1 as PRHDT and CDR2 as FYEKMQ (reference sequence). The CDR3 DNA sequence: TGTGCCAGCAGCGCGACTAGCGGGGGCACAGATACGCAGTATTTT. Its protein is CASSATSGGTDTQYF. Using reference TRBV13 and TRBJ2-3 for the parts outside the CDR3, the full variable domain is AAGVIQSPRHLIKEKRETATLKCYPIPRHDTVYWYQQGPGQDPQFLISFYEKMQSDKGSIPDRFSAQQFSDYHSELNMSSLELGDSALYFCASSATSGGTDTQYFGPGTRLTVL.

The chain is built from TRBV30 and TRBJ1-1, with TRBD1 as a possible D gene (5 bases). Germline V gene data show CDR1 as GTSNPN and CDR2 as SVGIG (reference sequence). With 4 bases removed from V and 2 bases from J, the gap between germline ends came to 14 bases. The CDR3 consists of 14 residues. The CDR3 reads CAWNPGWSNTEAFF. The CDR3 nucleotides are TGTGCCTGGAATCCAGGGTGGAGCAACACTGAAGCTTTCTTT.

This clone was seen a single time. DNA for the CDR3: TGTGCCAGCAGCCCCCGCGGACAAGCTAGCACAGATACGCAGTATTTT. This encodes CASSPRGQASTDTQYF. The V gene is TRBV7-3, the J gene TRBJ2-3; tentatively, D is TRBD1 (5 bases). V was trimmed by 5 bases and J by 0 bases, leaving 15 bases between them. Germline V CDR1 and CDR2: SGHTA, FQGTGA. This CDR3 contains 16 residues.

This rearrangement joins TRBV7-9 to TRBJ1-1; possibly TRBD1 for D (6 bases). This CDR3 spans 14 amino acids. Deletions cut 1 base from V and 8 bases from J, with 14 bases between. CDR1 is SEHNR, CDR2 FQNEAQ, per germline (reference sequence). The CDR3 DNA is TGTGCCAGCAGCTTAGAACAGGGAATACTGGAAGCTTTCTTT. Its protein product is CASSLEQGILEAFF. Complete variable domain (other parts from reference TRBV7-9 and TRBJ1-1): DTGVSQNPRHKITKRGQNVTFRCDPISEHNRLYWYRQTLGQGPEFLTYFQNEAQLEKSRLLSDRFSAERPKGSFSTLEIQRTEQGDSAMYLCASSLEQGILEAFFGQGTRLTVV.

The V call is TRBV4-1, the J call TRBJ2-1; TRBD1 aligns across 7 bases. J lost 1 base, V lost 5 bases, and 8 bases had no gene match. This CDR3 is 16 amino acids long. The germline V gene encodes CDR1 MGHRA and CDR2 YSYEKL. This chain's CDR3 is CASSGRQGRSYNEQFF. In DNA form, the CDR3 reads TGCGCCAGCAGCGGAAGACAGGGTCGGTCCTACAATGAGCAGTTCTTC.

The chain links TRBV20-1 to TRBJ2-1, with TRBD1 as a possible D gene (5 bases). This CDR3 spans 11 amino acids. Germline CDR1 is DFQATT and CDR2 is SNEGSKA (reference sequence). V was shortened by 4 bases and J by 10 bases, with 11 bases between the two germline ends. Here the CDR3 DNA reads TGCAGTGCTAAAACCTACAGGGAGCAGTTCTTC. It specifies CSAKTYREQFF.

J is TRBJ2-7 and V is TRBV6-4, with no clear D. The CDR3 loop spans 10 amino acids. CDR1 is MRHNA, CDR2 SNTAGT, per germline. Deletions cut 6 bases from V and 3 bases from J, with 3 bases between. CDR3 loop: CASSLYEQYF. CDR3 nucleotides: TGTGCCAGCAGCCTCTACGAGCAGTACTTC.

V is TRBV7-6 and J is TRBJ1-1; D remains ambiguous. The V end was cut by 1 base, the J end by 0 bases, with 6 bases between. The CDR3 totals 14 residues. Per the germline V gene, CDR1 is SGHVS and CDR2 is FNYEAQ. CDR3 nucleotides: TGTGCCAGCAGCTTAGAAGCCGTGAACACTGAAGCTTTCTTT. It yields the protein CASSLEAVNTEAFF.

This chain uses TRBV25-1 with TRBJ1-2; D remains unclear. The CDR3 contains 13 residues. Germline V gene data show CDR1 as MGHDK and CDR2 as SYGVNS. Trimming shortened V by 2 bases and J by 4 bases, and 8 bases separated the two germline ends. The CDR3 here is CASSEAGLYGYTF. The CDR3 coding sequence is TGTGCCAGCAGTGAAGCAGGCCTCTATGGCTACACCTTC.

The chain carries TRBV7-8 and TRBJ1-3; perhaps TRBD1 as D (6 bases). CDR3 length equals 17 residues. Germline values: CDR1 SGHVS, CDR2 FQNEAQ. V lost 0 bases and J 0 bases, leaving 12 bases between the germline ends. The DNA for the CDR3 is TGTGCCAGCAGCTTAGCTCCTGGGGGCTTCTCTGGAAACACCATATATTTT. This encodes CASSLAPGGFSGNTIYF.